This T cell receptor (beta chain) derives from a study of cytomegalovirus exposure and HLA in healthy donors. Study outcomes and limitations: About 90% or about 30% of the time was how often most TCR beta V segments were productive, according to an earlier analysis. Presence/absence analyses treated sequencing depth as roughly uniform across donors.

Notes on this clone: Its antigen is still unknown.

Nominally healthy donors were sampled, though unrecorded immune exposures were likely. Use of 60 Vbeta and 13 Jbeta primers characterized the PCR. TCRdb's copy holds only in-frame clones and misses some; the assay was immunoSEQ multiplex PCR. The repertoire holds some 120,000 clones, with over 75% as singletons. This CDR3 is 16 amino acids long. The V and J ends lost 0 bases and 7 bases, in that order; junction bases with no gene match: 6. The chain combines TRBV6-7 with TRBJ2-2; 9 bases map to TRBD1. TRBV6-7 is an ORF, and what it does is uncertain. This receptor was identified in a woman aged 18-35 years in good health and CMV-seronegative. Sequencing was carried out using PBMCs. The CDR3 region is CASSYSRDREDGELFF. The CDR3 DNA is TGTGCCAGCAGTTACTCGCGGGACAGGGAAGACGGGGAGCTGTTTTTT.